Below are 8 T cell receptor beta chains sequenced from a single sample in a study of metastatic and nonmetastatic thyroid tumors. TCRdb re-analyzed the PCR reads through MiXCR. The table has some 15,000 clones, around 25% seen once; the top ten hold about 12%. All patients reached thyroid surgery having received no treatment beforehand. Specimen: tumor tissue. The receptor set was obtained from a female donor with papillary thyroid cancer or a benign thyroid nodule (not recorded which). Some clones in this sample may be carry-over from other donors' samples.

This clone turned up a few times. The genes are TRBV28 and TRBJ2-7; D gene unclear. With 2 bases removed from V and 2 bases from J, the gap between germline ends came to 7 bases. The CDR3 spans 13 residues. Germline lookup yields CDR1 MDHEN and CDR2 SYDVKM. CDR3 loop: CASSLGRPYEQYF. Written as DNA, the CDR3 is TGTGCCAGCAGTTTAGGTCGTCCCTACGAGCAGTACTTC.

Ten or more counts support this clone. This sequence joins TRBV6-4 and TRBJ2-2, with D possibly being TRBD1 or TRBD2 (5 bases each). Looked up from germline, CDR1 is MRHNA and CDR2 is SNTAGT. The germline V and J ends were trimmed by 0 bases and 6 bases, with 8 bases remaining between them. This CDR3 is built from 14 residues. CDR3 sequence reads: CASSDSTGPGELFF. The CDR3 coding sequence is TGTGCCAGCAGTGACTCGACGGGGCCCGGGGAGCTGTTTTTT.

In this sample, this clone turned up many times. Here the CDR3 DNA reads TGTGCCAGCAGCGTACTAGCGGGAGCGCAAGAGACCCAGTACTTC. It yields the protein CASSVLAGAQETQYF. The chain recombines TRBV9 with TRBJ2-5, with TRBD2 identical over 10 bases. The CDR3 is 15 residues long. The ends lost 1 base at V and 2 bases at J; junction bases unmatched: 2. From germline, CDR1 is SGDLS and CDR2 YYNGEE.

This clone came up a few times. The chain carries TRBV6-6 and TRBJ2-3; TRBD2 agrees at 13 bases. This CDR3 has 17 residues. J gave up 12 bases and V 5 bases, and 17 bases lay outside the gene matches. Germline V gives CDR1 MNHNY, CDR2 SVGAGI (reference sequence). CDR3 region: CASSRTSGGAQRGAQYF. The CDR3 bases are TGTGCCAGCAGTCGGACTAGCGGGGGCGCGCAAAGGGGAGCACAGTATTTT.

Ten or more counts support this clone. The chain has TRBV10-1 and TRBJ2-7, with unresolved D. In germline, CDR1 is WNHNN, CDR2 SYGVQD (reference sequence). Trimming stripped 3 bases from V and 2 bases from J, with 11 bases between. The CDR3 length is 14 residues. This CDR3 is CASSEGNTAYEQYF. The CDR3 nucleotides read TGCGCCAGCAGTGAAGGAAACACAGCCTACGAGCAGTACTTC.

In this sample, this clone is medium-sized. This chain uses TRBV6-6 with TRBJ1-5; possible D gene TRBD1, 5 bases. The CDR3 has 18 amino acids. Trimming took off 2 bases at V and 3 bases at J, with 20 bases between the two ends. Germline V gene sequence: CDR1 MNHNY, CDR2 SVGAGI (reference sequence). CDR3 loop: CASSYRQLGVRFNQPQHF. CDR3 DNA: TGTGCCAGCAGTTACCGGCAGCTGGGGGTGAGGTTCAATCAGCCCCAGCATTTT.

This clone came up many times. The CDR3 DNA follows: TGTGCCAGCAGCCTCAGCGGGACAGCCAATTCACCCCTCCACTTT. It specifies CASSLSGTANSPLHF. The chain uses TRBV9 and TRBJ1-6, with 7 positions matching TRBD1. Germline V gives CDR1 SGDLS, CDR2 YYNGEE. The junction had 8 bases not matched to a gene; V was cut back by 4 bases and J by 7 bases. The CDR3 length is 15 residues.

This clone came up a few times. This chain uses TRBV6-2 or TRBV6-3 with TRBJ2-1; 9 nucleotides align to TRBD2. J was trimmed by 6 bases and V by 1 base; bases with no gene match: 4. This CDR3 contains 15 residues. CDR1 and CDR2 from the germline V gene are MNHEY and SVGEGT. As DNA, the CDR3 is TGTGCCAGCAGTTACTTGCGGGAGGGCCTCAATGAGCAGTTCTTC. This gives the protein CASSYLREGLNEQFF.